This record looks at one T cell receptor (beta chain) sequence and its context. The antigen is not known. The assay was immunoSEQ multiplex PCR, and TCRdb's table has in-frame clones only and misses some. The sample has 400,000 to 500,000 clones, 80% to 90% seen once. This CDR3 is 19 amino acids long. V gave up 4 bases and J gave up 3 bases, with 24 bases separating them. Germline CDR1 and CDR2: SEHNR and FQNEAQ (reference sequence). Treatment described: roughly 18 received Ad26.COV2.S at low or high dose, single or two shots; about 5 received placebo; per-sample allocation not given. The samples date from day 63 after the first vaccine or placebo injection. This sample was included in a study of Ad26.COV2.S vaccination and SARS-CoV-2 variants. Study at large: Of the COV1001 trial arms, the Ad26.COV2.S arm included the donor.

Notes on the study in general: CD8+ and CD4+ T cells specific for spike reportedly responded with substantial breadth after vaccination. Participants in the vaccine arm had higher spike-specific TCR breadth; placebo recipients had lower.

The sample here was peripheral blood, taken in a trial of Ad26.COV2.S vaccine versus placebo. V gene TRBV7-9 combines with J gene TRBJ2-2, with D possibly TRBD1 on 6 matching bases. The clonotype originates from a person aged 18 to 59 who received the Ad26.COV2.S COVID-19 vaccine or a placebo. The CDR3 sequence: CASSSMPPRFGQHTGELFF. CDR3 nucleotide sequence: TGTGCCAGCAGCTCAATGCCCCCACGGTTCGGACAGCACACCGGGGAGCTGTTTTTT. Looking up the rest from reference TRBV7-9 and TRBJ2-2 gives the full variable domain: DTGVSQNPRHKITKRGQNVTFRCDPISEHNRLYWYRQTLGQGPEFLTYFQNEAQLEKSRLLSDRFSAERPKGSFSTLEIQRTEQGDSAMYLCASSSMPPRFGQHTGELFFGEGSRLTVL.